These 30 T cell receptor beta chains originate from one sample sequenced in a study of blood T cell repertoires in COVID-19. Assay used: immunoSEQ multiplex PCR; TCRdb lists only in-frame clones, some missing. The sample consists of 300,000 to 400,000 clones, approximately 88% of them appearing once. The sequenced sample was peripheral blood. The receptors were gathered from a woman aged 45-65 years with active or convalescent COVID-19.

As for this clone: The same CDR3 can be traced to other DNA sequences in this sample. The V gene is TRBV2, the J gene TRBJ1-5, with D uncertain. V was shortened by 6 bases and J by 1 base, with 4 bases between the two germline ends. Germline V lookup: CDR1 SNHLY, CDR2 FYNNEI. This CDR3 region has 12 residues. CDR3 in DNA: TGTGCCAGCAGCGGGAGCAATCAGCCCCAGCATTTT. Translating gives CASSGSNQPQHF.

The chain combines TRBV27 with TRBJ2-3; D call uncertain. Trimming took off 3 bases at V and 1 base at J, with 8 bases between the two ends. Germline V gene sequence: CDR1 MNHEY, CDR2 SMNVEV (reference sequence). This CDR3 is 14 amino acids long. This CDR3 reads CASSFRSRTDTQYF. The CDR3 DNA is TGTGCCAGCAGTTTCCGTTCTCGCACAGATACGCAGTATTTT.

The chain recombines TRBV19 with TRBJ2-1; the match to TRBD2 covers 15 bases. The CDR3 sequence is 17 residues long. Losses at the gene ends were 9 bases for V and 3 bases for J; bases not matched to a gene: 9. Germline CDR1 LNHDA, CDR2 SQIVND (reference sequence). The CDR3 coding sequence is TGTGCCAGCTCCGGGACTAGCGGGAGGTTTATCTACAATGAGCAGTTCTTC. Its protein product is CASSGTSGRFIYNEQFF.

This rearrangement joins TRBV28 to TRBJ2-1; D perhaps matches TRBD1 (5 bases). The germline V and J ends were trimmed by 5 bases and 11 bases, with 13 bases remaining between them. CDR3 length equals 12 residues. Germline lookup yields CDR1 MDHEN and CDR2 SYDVKM. CDR3 region: CASSLHPDKQFF. CDR3 DNA: TGTGCCAGCAGTCTACACCCGGACAAGCAGTTCTTC.

The genes are TRBV9 and TRBJ2-2; D is unresolved. The germline CDR1 and CDR2 sequences are SGDLS and YYNGEE. The CDR3 is 11 residues long. Trimming shortened V by 4 bases and J by 6 bases, and 4 bases separated the two germline ends. The CDR3 loop reads CASSRAGELFF. The CDR3 region has the DNA TGTGCCAGCAGCCGGGCCGGGGAGCTGTTTTTT.

This CDR3 reads CASSPRTSGVEGTQYF. CDR3 sequence (DNA): TGTGCCAGCTCACCCAGGACTAGCGGAGTGGAGGGGACCCAGTACTTC. This chain links TRBV18 with TRBJ2-5; 10 positions match TRBD2. Trimming took 3 bases from V and 7 from J; bases not matched to a gene: 11. This CDR3 spans 16 amino acids. The germline V gene encodes CDR1 KGHSH and CDR2 LQKENI.

V usage is TRBV7-3 and J usage is TRBJ1-6; a possible D gene is TRBD1 (6 bases). V was cut by 5 bases and J by 7 bases, with 18 bases left in between. Germline CDR1 SGHTA, CDR2 FQGTGA. The CDR3 spans 16 residues. The CDR3 coding sequence is TGTGCCAGCAGCCCTTTAACCGGGACATTAAATTCACCCCTCCACTTT. Encoded protein: CASSPLTGTLNSPLHF.

The chain has TRBV5-6 and TRBJ2-2, with unresolved D. From germline, CDR1 is SGHDT and CDR2 YYEEEE. The CDR3 has 13 amino acids. Trimming took 1 base from V and 7 from J, leaving 8 bases between them. The CDR3 coding sequence is TGTGCCAGCAGCTTGTTTCAGGTCGGGGAGCTGTTTTTT. It yields the protein CASSLFQVGELFF.

The chain is built from TRBV27 and TRBJ1-4; D not resolved. CDR3 length equals 19 residues. V lost 2 bases to trimming and J lost 0 bases, with 19 bases between them. The germline gives CDR1 MNHEY, CDR2 SMNVEV (reference sequence). CDR3 in DNA: TGTGCCAGCAGTTTAACCGGCTGGAACAGTTTTGCAACTAATGAAAAACTGTTTTTT. It yields the protein CASSLTGWNSFATNEKLFF.

V usage is TRBV3-1 (or the pseudogene TRBV3-2) and J usage is TRBJ1-4; no clear D. The V end was cut by 4 bases, the J end by 7 bases, with 7 bases between. Per germline, CDR1 LGHDT and CDR2 YNNKEL (reference sequence). The CDR3 loop spans 12 amino acids. CDR3 in DNA: TGTGCCAGCAGCCTGAGTTTTGAAAAACTGTTTTTT. Its translation is CASSLSFEKLFF.

The chain recombines TRBV7-3 with TRBJ2-2; 13 positions agree with TRBD2. Germline trimming cut 3 bases from V and 1 base from J; bases unmatched to any gene: 2. Germline CDR1 SGHTA, CDR2 FQGTGA. The CDR3 length is 17 residues. CDR3 sequence: CASSFRTSGGNTGELFF. In nucleotides, the CDR3 is TGTGCCAGCAGCTTCCGGACTAGCGGGGGGAACACCGGGGAGCTGTTTTTT.

This rearrangement joins TRBV5-1 to TRBJ1-2, with D possibly matching TRBD1 (6 bases). The CDR3 runs 14 residues. V lost 6 bases, J lost 5 bases, and 17 bases lay in between. Per germline, CDR1 SGHRS and CDR2 YFSETQ. The CDR3: CASTLEQGLYGYTF. The CDR3 nucleotides read TGCGCCAGCACCCTTGAACAGGGTTTGTATGGCTACACCTTC.

V gene TRBV28 combines with J gene TRBJ1-4, with D perhaps TRBD1 (5 bases). The germline V and J ends were trimmed by 3 bases and 0 bases, with 14 bases remaining between them. Germline V gene sequence: CDR1 MDHEN, CDR2 SYDVKM. This CDR3 is 17 amino acids long. CDR3 sequence (DNA): TGTGCCAGCAGTTTTCGACAGTACAGAGCAACTAATGAAAAACTGTTTTTT. Its translation is CASSFRQYRATNEKLFF. The entire variable domain, with the rest obtained from reference TRBV28 and TRBJ1-4, is as follows: DVKVTQSSRYLVKRTGEKVFLECVQDMDHENMFWYRQDPGLGLRLIYFSYDVKMKEKGDIPEGYSVSREKKERFSLILESASTNQTSMYLCASSFRQYRATNEKLFFGSGTQLSVL.

The chain has TRBV24-1 and TRBJ2-5, with 7 bases that match TRBD1. The CDR3 runs 15 residues. In germline, CDR1 is KGHDR, CDR2 SFDVKD. V lost 9 bases and J lost 5; bases outside the gene matches: 14. CDR3: CATSATTGPGETQYF. In DNA, the CDR3 is TGTGCCACCTCCGCGACGACAGGGCCTGGGGAGACCCAGTACTTC.

V usage is TRBV2 and J usage is TRBJ2-7; D is perhaps TRBD1 (6 bases). Germline V CDR1 and CDR2: SNHLY, FYNNEI. V lost 5 bases to trimming and J lost 7 bases, with 15 bases between them. The CDR3 runs 13 residues. The CDR3 spells CASSRTGLGEQYF. CDR3 bases: TGTGCCAGCAGTCGTACAGGGTTGGGGGAGCAGTACTTC.

The chain joins TRBV7-2 to TRBJ2-1; D might be TRBD2 (6 bases). V lost 5 bases, J lost 8 bases, and 16 bases lay in between. CDR3 size: 14 residues. Germline lookup yields CDR1 SGHTA and CDR2 FQGNSA. For the CDR3, the DNA is TGTGCCAGCAGCAAAGCGGGCCGAAGGGATGAGCAGTTCTTC. Translating it yields CASSKAGRRDEQFF.

The CDR3 here is CASSMRQGFGQPQHF. The CDR3 DNA reads as TGTGCCAGTAGTATGAGGCAGGGTTTTGGTCAGCCCCAGCATTTT. This chain connects TRBV19 to TRBJ1-5, with D possibly TRBD1 on 5 matching bases. Germline V gives CDR1 LNHDA, CDR2 SQIVND (reference sequence). V lost 3 bases and J lost 6, with 15 bases in between. This CDR3 has 15 residues.

This chain joins TRBV2 and TRBJ1-1; D is ambiguous. This CDR3 spans 14 amino acids. The V gene lost 6 bases and the J gene lost 3 bases, with 14 bases spanning the gap. Germline loops: CDR1 SNHLY, CDR2 FYNNEI. DNA for the CDR3: TGTGCCAGCAGCGCTACCGGGTGGGACACTGAAGCTTTCTTT. Its translation: CASSATGWDTEAFF.

The V gene is TRBV2, the J gene TRBJ1-1; a weak D match, TRBD1 (6 bases). Per germline, CDR1 SNHLY and CDR2 FYNNEI. The CDR3 runs to 12 residues. V was cut by 4 bases and J by 8 bases, with 11 bases left in between. In DNA form, the CDR3 reads TGTGCCAGCAGTGTAGGGGGACGGGAAGCTTTCTTT. It translates to CASSVGGREAFF. The full variable domain, completed using reference TRBV2 and TRBJ1-1, is EPEVTQTPSHQVTQMGQEVILRCVPISNHLYFYWYRQILGQKVEFLVSFYNNEISEKSEIFDDQFSVERPDGSNFTLKIRSTKLEDSAMYFCASSVGGREAFFGQGTRLTVV.

The chain employs TRBV27 and TRBJ2-7, with TRBD2 identical over 11 bases. Germline CDR1 is MNHEY and CDR2 is SMNVEV (reference sequence). The CDR3 is made up of 18 amino acids. V was clipped by 1 base and J by 0 bases; unmatched bases: 8. CDR3 DNA sequence: TGTGCCAGCAGTTTATGGGGACTAGCGGATGCTTGCTCCTACGAGCAGTACTTC. It encodes CASSLWGLADACSYEQYF.

This sequence joins TRBV28 and TRBJ2-7; D may be TRBD1 (5 bases). The CDR3 spans 13 residues. Germline V gene lookup returns CDR1 MDHEN and CDR2 SYDVKM. Trimming left V 3 bases short and J 5 bases short, with 11 bases between. This chain's CDR3 is CASSFRQSNEQYF. DNA of the CDR3: TGTGCCAGCAGTTTCAGACAGAGTAACGAGCAGTACTTC.

This clone occurred a few times. This sequence joins TRBV28 and TRBJ1-1; no definite D call. The V end lost 6 bases, the J end lost 0 bases, and 14 bases lay between the germline ends. The germline gives CDR1 MDHEN, CDR2 SYDVKM. The length of the CDR3 is 15 residues. The CDR3 is CASRIGGPVNTEAFF. The CDR3 DNA reads as TGTGCCAGCAGGATAGGAGGACCGGTGAACACTGAAGCTTTCTTT. Using reference TRBV28 and TRBJ1-1 for the parts outside the CDR3, the full variable domain is DVKVTQSSRYLVKRTGEKVFLECVQDMDHENMFWYRQDPGLGLRLIYFSYDVKMKEKGDIPEGYSVSREKKERFSLILESASTNQTSMYLCASRIGGPVNTEAFFGQGTRLTVV.

This rearrangement joins TRBV5-4 to TRBJ2-7, with a tentative D call TRBD2 (6 bases). The germline CDR1 and CDR2 sequences are SGHNT and YYREEE (reference sequence). Between the trimmed V and J ends, which lost 2 bases and 3 bases, there was a span of 18 bases. This CDR3 is built from 16 residues. The CDR3 region has the DNA TGTGCCAGCAGCTTTGGGGGGACTGGTAGCTTCTACGAGCAGTACTTC. As protein: CASSFGGTGSFYEQYF.

The chain joins TRBV4-2 to TRBJ1-1, with 11 nucleotides matching TRBD1. Germline-derived CDR1 and CDR2 are LGHNA and YNFKEQ. The CDR3 extends over 16 amino acids. With 6 bases clipped from V and 0 bases from J, the junction kept 6 bases outside the gene matches. The CDR3 DNA reads TGTGCCAGCAGTCCAAGGACAGGGGGCCTGAACACTGAAGCTTTCTTT. Encoded protein: CASSPRTGGLNTEAFF.

V is TRBV7-2 and J is TRBJ2-2; 9 bases match TRBD1. V lost 3 bases, J lost 6 bases, and 5 bases stayed unmatched. In germline, CDR1 is SGHTA, CDR2 FQGNSA. The CDR3 runs 15 residues. The CDR3 sequence: CASSFGTGTAGELFF. The CDR3 bases are TGTGCCAGCAGCTTTGGGACAGGGACGGCCGGGGAGCTGTTTTTT.

The chain carries TRBV29-1 and TRBJ2-3; D may be TRBD1 (5 bases). The V gene's germline CDR1 is SQVTM and CDR2 ANQGSEA. The CDR3 sequence is 13 residues long. The CDR3 sequence is CSVSQGHTDTQYF. For the CDR3, the DNA is TGCAGTGTGAGTCAGGGCCACACAGATACGCAGTATTTT.

V usage is TRBV18 and J usage is TRBJ1-5; unclear D gene. Germline CDR1 is KGHSH and CDR2 is LQKENI. V was trimmed by 3 bases and J by 0 bases, leaving 9 bases between them. The CDR3 length is 15 residues. CDR3 nucleotide sequence: TGTGCCAGCTCACCGGGCGACGATAGCAATCAGCCCCAGCATTTT. This encodes CASSPGDDSNQPQHF.

The chain carries TRBV19 and TRBJ1-1; TRBD1 agrees at 8 bases. V dropped 4 bases and J dropped 1; count of bases not matched to a gene: 11. This CDR3 is built from 17 residues. The germline CDR1 and CDR2 sequences are LNHDA and SQIVND (reference sequence). DNA of the CDR3: TGTGCCAGTAGTACGCCCCCCGGGACAGGATCGAACACTGAAGCTTTCTTT. Residues: CASSTPPGTGSNTEAFF.

DNA of the CDR3: TGTGCCTGGAGTGTCGCCCGGGCAGGGTTAGGCACTGAAGCTTTCTTT. It translates to CAWSVARAGLGTEAFF. V gene TRBV30 combines with J gene TRBJ1-1; D might be TRBD1 (5 bases). Germline V gene lookup returns CDR1 GTSNPN and CDR2 SVGIG (reference sequence). V was clipped by 0 bases and J by 4 bases, with 18 bases between them. The CDR3 runs 16 residues.

The chain links TRBV5-8 to TRBJ2-7; 8 nucleotides align to TRBD2. With 7 bases clipped from V and 5 bases from J, the junction kept 17 bases outside the gene matches. The CDR3 contains 16 residues. Germline lookup yields CDR1 SGHTS and CDR2 YDEGEE. The CDR3 DNA reads TGTGCCAGCGCATCGGGAGGGAAGGCTTCTGGGGACGAGCAGTACTTC. Amino acid sequence: CASASGGKASGDEQYF.